The clone carrying this T cell receptor beta chain was observed a handful of times. Its antigen is unidentified. Each donor (without exception) was a healthy Caucasian. TCRdb reanalysed the 5' RACE reads using MiXCR and keeps one entry per CDR3 protein. This table has about 570,000 distinct CDR3 sequences, around 9.6% appearing once. This sample was taken from a study of identical twins. Study outcomes and limitations: Within twin pairs, the out-of-frame alpha sequences they shared showed excess low generation probability. Insertions were fewer in abundant cord blood beta clonotypes, whereas memory repertoires showed none of this pattern. There was more out-of-frame TCR alpha sharing in monozygotic twins than models estimated.

CDR3 size: 14 residues. V was shortened by 3 bases and J by 4 bases, with 10 bases between the two germline ends. Germline CDR1 and CDR2: SEHNR and FQNEAQ (reference sequence). The sample also formed part of further work on yellow fever vaccine responses in identical twins.

The source of this sequence is a woman younger than 30 in good health. The sample consisted of PBMCs. V and J are TRBV7-9 and TRBJ1-5, with D uncertain. In DNA form, the CDR3 reads TGTGCCAGCAGCTTTGACAAGGGAAATCAGCCCCAGCATTTT. It encodes CASSFDKGNQPQHF.